The 27 T cell receptor beta chains presented below share a single source sample, sequenced in a study of T cell repertoires in cytomegalovirus infection. MiXCR was run by TCRdb on the reads, yielding one entry per CDR3 protein. The sample holds over 85,000 distinct CDR3 sequences, 16% seen once. The sample comprised PBMCs. These receptors all come from a human donor in good health (CMV status not recorded). Some clones in this sample may be carry-over from other donors' samples.

This clonotype was seen repeatedly, ten times or more. The CDR3 region is CASSFRQGANTIYF. Written as DNA, the CDR3 is TGTGCCAGCAGCTTCCGACAGGGGGCTAACACCATATATTTT. The chain joins TRBV11-2 to TRBJ1-3; TRBD1 matches at 10 bases. Germline CDR1 is SGHAT and CDR2 is FQNNGV. CDR3 length: 14 residues. Losses at the gene ends were 3 bases for V and 7 bases for J; bases not matched to a gene: 3. Together with reference TRBV11-2 and TRBJ1-3, the CDR3 gives the full variable domain: EAGVAQSPRYKIIEKRQSVAFWCNPISGHATLYWYQQILGQGPKLLIQFQNNGVVDDSQLPKDRFSAERLKGVDSTLKIQPAKLEDSAVYLCASSFRQGANTIYFGEGSWLTVV.

This chain uses TRBV7-6 with TRBJ2-3, with no clear D. Germline CDR1 SGHVS, CDR2 FNYEAQ. Trimming cost V 2 bases and J 6 bases, with 9 bases left between them. This CDR3 has 13 residues. This chain's CDR3 is CASSLRWLDTQYF. The DNA of the CDR3 is TGTGCCAGCAGCTTAAGATGGTTGGATACGCAGTATTTT. Complete variable domain (other parts from reference TRBV7-6 and TRBJ2-3): GAGVSQSPRYKVTKRGQDVALRCDPISGHVSLYWYRQALGQGPEFLTYFNYEAQQDKSGLPNDRFSAERPEGSISTLTIQRTEQRDSAMYRCASSLRWLDTQYFGPGTRLTVL.

CDR3 sequence: CASSLGWGGTEETQYF. The DNA for the CDR3 is TGTGCCAGCAGCTTAGGATGGGGTGGGACAGAAGAGACCCAGTACTTC. The chain recombines TRBV7-6 with TRBJ2-5, with 7 nucleotides matching TRBD1. CDR3 size: 16 residues. V gave up 1 base and J gave up 3 bases; unmatched junction bases: 8. Germline values: CDR1 SGHVS, CDR2 FNYEAQ.

The chain uses TRBV7-9 and TRBJ1-4; D gene ambiguous. Trimming left V 0 bases short and J 5 bases short, with 16 bases between. The germline V gene encodes CDR1 SEHNR and CDR2 FQNEAQ (reference sequence). CDR3 length equals 17 residues. Written as DNA, the CDR3 is TGTGCCAGCAGCTTAGCTAGAGGTCGTCCCCCAAATGAAAAACTGTTTTTT. Protein sequence: CASSLARGRPPNEKLFF.

This clonotype was counted a single time. This sequence joins TRBV18 and TRBJ2-3; D is unresolved. The CDR3 is 13 residues long. Germline CDR1 reads KGHSH; CDR2 reads LQKENI. V was shortened by 1 base and J by 2 bases, with 4 bases between the two germline ends. CDR3 in DNA: TGTGCCAGCTCACCACTACTCACAGATACGCAGTATTTT. Translated, it gives CASSPLLTDTQYF.

The V call is TRBV2, the J call TRBJ1-4; 7 nucleotides match TRBD1. Germline CDR1 reads SNHLY; CDR2 reads FYNNEI. This CDR3 is 14 amino acids long. Losses at the gene ends were 6 bases for V and 6 bases for J; bases not matched to a gene: 7. CDR3 nucleotide sequence: TGTGCCAGCAGGTCCGGGACAGCTGATGAAAAACTGTTTTTT. Translating gives CASRSGTADEKLFF.

A single count supports this clonotype. It may be a read error: a sequence one base away is much more abundant. The rearrangement joins TRBV28 to TRBJ2-5; D might be TRBD1 (7 bases). The CDR3 runs 15 residues. The germline V gene encodes CDR1 MDHEN and CDR2 SYDVKM. The CDR3: CVSSLPAGGQETQYF. The CDR3 nucleotides are TGTGTCAGCAGTCTACCGGCAGGGGGGCAAGAGACCCAGTACTTC. The full variable domain, with the rest looked up from reference TRBV28 and TRBJ2-5, is DVKVTQSSRYLVKRTGEKVFLECVQDMDHENMFWYRQDPGLGLRLIYFSYDVKMKEKGDIPEGYSVSREKKERFSLILESASTNQTSMYLCVSSLPAGGQETQYFGPGTRLLVL.

This clonotype was seen a handful of times. The gene calls are TRBV11-3 and TRBJ2-2; 7 positions agree with TRBD1. Trimming removed 2 bases from V and 7 bases from J; junction bases left unmatched: 7. The CDR3 loop spans 15 amino acids. The germline V gene encodes CDR1 SGHNT and CDR2 YENEEA. For the CDR3, the DNA is TGTGCCAGCAGCTTACAGCGAGGGGGCGGCGGGGAGCTGTTTTTT. Amino acids: CASSLQRGGGGELFF.

A few counts support this clonotype. This CDR3 reads CSARVRYGYTF. The CDR3 DNA reads as TGCAGTGCTAGAGTCCGTTATGGCTACACCTTC. V gene TRBV20-1 combines with J gene TRBJ1-2; D is ambiguous. The germline V and J ends were trimmed by 1 base and 5 bases, with 5 bases remaining between them. This CDR3 region has 11 residues. Germline loops: CDR1 DFQATT, CDR2 SNEGSKA (reference sequence).

Only a few counts were recorded for this clonotype. This chain joins TRBV6-5 and TRBJ2-7, with TRBD1 matching 9 bases. In germline, CDR1 is MNHEY, CDR2 SVGAGI. Germline trimming cut 4 bases from V and 3 bases from J; bases unmatched to any gene: 1. The CDR3 length is 13 residues. The CDR3 nucleotides read TGTGCCAGCAGTTGGGGACAGGGCTACGAGCAGTACTTC. This sequence encodes CASSWGQGYEQYF.

V and J are TRBV7-9 and TRBJ1-1; possible D gene TRBD1, 6 bases. V was pared by 4 bases and J by 2 bases, with 14 bases between. There are 15 residues in the CDR3. CDR1 SEHNR and CDR2 FQNEAQ come from the germline V gene (reference sequence). CDR3 coding DNA: TGTGCCAGCAGCTACTTTGCAGGGGCAAACACTGAAGCTTTCTTT. Translated: CASSYFAGANTEAFF.

The rearrangement uses TRBV19 and TRBJ1-1; D remains ambiguous. The CDR3 runs 13 residues. The V end was cut by 7 bases, the J end by 1 base, with 10 bases between. The germline CDR1 and CDR2 sequences are LNHDA and SQIVND (reference sequence). This chain's CDR3 is CASTIPGNTEAFF. The CDR3 DNA reads TGTGCCAGTACCATACCGGGGAACACTGAAGCTTTCTTT.

V and J are TRBV19 and TRBJ2-4; D may be TRBD2 (6 bases). This CDR3 contains 16 residues. CDR1 is LNHDA and CDR2 is SQIVND in the germline V gene (reference sequence). V was pared by 3 bases and J by 0 bases, with 12 bases between. The DNA for the CDR3 is TGTGCCAGTAGTATTGAAGTCGGGGGAGCCAAAAACATTCAGTACTTC. Protein: CASSIEVGGAKNIQYF. The complete variable domain, with remaining parts taken from reference TRBV19 and TRBJ2-4, reads DGGITQSPKYLFRKEGQNVTLSCEQNLNHDAMYWYRQDPGQGLRLIYYSQIVNDFQKGDIAEGYSVSREKKESFPLTVTSAQKNPTAFYLCASSIEVGGAKNIQYFGAGTRLSVL.

In its sample, this clonotype was seen a few times. V usage is TRBV11-2 and J usage is TRBJ1-2, with 10 bases aligning to TRBD1. Trimming took 0 bases from V and 8 from J; bases not matched to a gene: 3. The CDR3 has 14 amino acids. The germline V gene has CDR1 SGHAT and CDR2 FQNNGV. Written as DNA, the CDR3 is TGTGCCAGCAGCTTAGAGGGGACAGGGGTCGGCTACACCTTC. It is translated as CASSLEGTGVGYTF. The full variable domain, its missing parts supplied by reference TRBV11-2 and TRBJ1-2, is EAGVAQSPRYKIIEKRQSVAFWCNPISGHATLYWYQQILGQGPKLLIQFQNNGVVDDSQLPKDRFSAERLKGVDSTLKIQPAKLEDSAVYLCASSLEGTGVGYTFGSGTRLTVV.

The chain uses TRBV7-9 and TRBJ2-1, with 10 bases matching TRBD2. The CDR3 runs 14 residues. Trimming cost V 5 bases and J 8 bases; bases outside gene matches: 6. CDR1 and CDR2 (germline): SEHNR, FQNEAQ (reference sequence). CDR3 coding DNA: TGTGCCAGCAGCCATTCCGGGACTAGCGATGAGCAGTTCTTC. The encoded protein is CASSHSGTSDEQFF. Based on the CDR3 plus reference TRBV7-9 and TRBJ2-1, the full variable domain is DTGVSQNPRHKITKRGQNVTFRCDPISEHNRLYWYRQTLGQGPEFLTYFQNEAQLEKSRLLSDRFSAERPKGSFSTLEIQRTEQGDSAMYLCASSHSGTSDEQFFGPGTRLTVL.

This clonotype was observed a handful of times. The chain carries TRBV12-3 or TRBV12-4 and TRBJ2-2, with 8 bases fitting TRBD1. V shed 3 bases and J 5 bases; nucleotides not matched to a gene: 8. This CDR3 comprises 16 residues. CDR3 amino acids: CASSLARGLRTGELFF. CDR3 in DNA: TGTGCCAGCAGTTTGGCCAGGGGGCTAAGGACCGGGGAGCTGTTTTTT.

The rearrangement joins TRBV3-1 to TRBJ1-6, with 7 positions matching TRBD1. The V gene end was trimmed by 5 bases and the J gene end by 11 bases; junction bases not matched to a gene: 9. CDR1 LGHDT and CDR2 YNNKEL come from the germline V gene (reference sequence). CDR3 size: 14 residues. CDR3 amino acids: CASSSRSQGAPLHF. In DNA form, the CDR3 reads TGTGCCAGCAGCTCCCGGAGCCAGGGGGCACCCCTCCACTTT.

The V call is TRBV29-1, the J call TRBJ1-5; TRBD1 is a possible D gene (5 bases). The length of the CDR3 is 14 residues. Germline loops: CDR1 SQVTM, CDR2 ANQGSEA. V lost 4 bases and J lost 2, with 12 bases in between. This CDR3 reads CSVVSGVGNQPQHF. In DNA, the CDR3 is TGCAGCGTTGTATCGGGGGTCGGCAATCAGCCCCAGCATTTT.

V is TRBV7-9 and J is TRBJ1-1, with a weak D call TRBD1 (5 bases). Trimming removed 7 bases at V and 10 bases at J, with 19 bases between. CDR1 is SEHNR and CDR2 is FQNEAQ in the germline V gene (reference sequence). This CDR3 has 13 residues. The CDR3 sequence is CASTTGGGLGAFF. The DNA of the CDR3 is TGTGCCAGCACCACAGGCGGTGGTCTTGGAGCTTTCTTT.

This sequence joins TRBV7-3 and TRBJ2-1; 13 bases map to TRBD2. CDR3 length: 16 residues. The J segment lost 8 bases and the V segment lost 5 bases, leaving 9 bases of the junction unmatched. Germline V gene sequence: CDR1 SGHTA, CDR2 FQGTGA. In DNA, the CDR3 is TGTGCCAGCAGCCTACTGACTAGCGGGGGGCCGGATGAGCAGTTCTTC. Amino acids: CASSLLTSGGPDEQFF. The full variable domain, completed using reference TRBV7-3 and TRBJ2-1, is GAGVSQTPSNKVTEKGKYVELRCDPISGHTALYWYRQSLGQGPEFLIYFQGTGAADDSGLPNDRFFAVRPEGSVSTLKIQRTERGDSAVYLCASSLLTSGGPDEQFFGPGTRLTVL.

This clonotype has at least ten counts. The CDR3 spells CASSLYTGRNQPQHF. As DNA, the CDR3 is TGTGCCAGCAGTTTATATACAGGGAGGAATCAGCCCCAGCATTTT. The gene calls are TRBV28 and TRBJ1-5; D is perhaps TRBD1 (6 bases). Trimming removed 1 base from V and 4 bases from J, with 11 bases in between. This CDR3 is built from 15 residues. Germline assignment: CDR1 MDHEN and CDR2 SYDVKM. Drawing the rest from reference TRBV28 and TRBJ1-5, the complete variable domain is DVKVTQSSRYLVKRTGEKVFLECVQDMDHENMFWYRQDPGLGLRLIYFSYDVKMKEKGDIPEGYSVSREKKERFSLILESASTNQTSMYLCASSLYTGRNQPQHFGDGTRLSIL.

This clonotype was found a few times. The chain joins TRBV28 to TRBJ2-7; perhaps TRBD2 as D (7 bases). V gave up 5 bases and J gave up 5 bases, with 22 bases separating them. Per the germline V gene, CDR1 is MDHEN and CDR2 is SYDVKM. The CDR3 covers 16 residues. The CDR3 here is CASSTRRGGARDEQYF. DNA for the CDR3: TGTGCCAGCAGTACCCGGCGTGGGGGGGCGCGGGACGAGCAGTACTTC.

The V gene is TRBV13, the J gene TRBJ2-1; 10 bases are shared with TRBD2. The CDR3 spans 16 residues. J gave up 10 bases and V 8 bases, and 17 bases lay outside the gene matches. The germline gives CDR1 PRHDT, CDR2 FYEKMQ (reference sequence). The CDR3 DNA reads TGTGCCAGCGGTGTTAGCGGGGGGTCTTGGGGGGGGGAGCAGTTCTTC. Translated, it gives CASGVSGGSWGGEQFF.

This clonotype was observed at least ten times. This rearrangement joins TRBV29-1 to TRBJ1-2; D is unclear. There are 13 residues in the CDR3. The V gene lost 5 bases and the J gene lost 8 bases, with 18 bases spanning the gap. CDR1 and CDR2 (germline): SQVTM, ANQGSEA. DNA for the CDR3: TGCAGCGTTCCGCTGGGCGGGGATAGGGGCTACACCTTC. Protein: CSVPLGGDRGYTF. The full variable domain, rest sourced from reference TRBV29-1 and TRBJ1-2, is SAVISQKPSRDICQRGTSLTIQCQVDSQVTMMFWYRQQPGQSLTLIATANQGSEATYESGFVIDKFPISRPNLTFSTLTVSNMSPEDSSIYLCSVPLGGDRGYTFGSGTRLTVV.

Only a few counts were recorded for this clonotype. The rearrangement uses TRBV6-2 or TRBV6-3 and TRBJ2-3; tentatively, D is TRBD1 (6 bases). Germline loops: CDR1 MNHEY, CDR2 SVGEGT. The germline V and J ends were trimmed by 4 bases and 4 bases, with 12 bases remaining between them. This CDR3 has 14 residues. The CDR3 reads CASSSGQTADTQYF. The CDR3 DNA sequence: TGTGCCAGCAGTTCCGGACAGACAGCAGATACGCAGTATTTT.

This clonotype has at least ten counts. This sequence joins TRBV12-3 or TRBV12-4 and TRBJ1-1; D gene ambiguous. Trimming left V 9 bases short and J 1 base short, with 12 bases between. The CDR3 loop spans 13 amino acids. CDR3: CASLMFANTEAFF. The CDR3 DNA reads TGTGCCAGTCTAATGTTCGCGAACACTGAAGCTTTCTTT.

This clonotype was seen more than once but under ten times. The chain is built from TRBV5-1 and TRBJ2-2, with no clear D. Germline V gene data show CDR1 as SGHRS and CDR2 as YFSETQ. The CDR3 runs to 14 residues. V shed 0 bases and J shed 5 bases, with 8 bases lying between them. The DNA of the CDR3 is TGCGCCAGCAGCTTGGCTGAAGAGACCGGGGAGCTGTTTTTT. It translates to CASSLAEETGELFF.